These 24 T cell receptor beta chains were sequenced from one sample in a study of CD4 T cells in relation to SARS-CoV-2 and coronaviruses. Antigens of these TCRs are unknown. Clones were sequenced by immunoSEQ multiplex PCR, and TCRdb holds only the in-frame ones, with some missing. Seen here are around 34,000 clones, roughly 73% observed once, and the top ten hold around 21%. The specimen sequenced was memory CD4+ T cells from PBMCs, cultured in vitro. Receptor source: an adult with COVID-19.

The CDR3 sequence is CASSQFSNTGELFF. CDR3 bases: TGTGCCAGCAGCCAGTTTTCGAACACCGGGGAGCTGTTTTTT. The rearrangement links TRBV27 to TRBJ2-2; D is ambiguous. V was clipped by 6 bases and J by 0 bases, with 8 bases between them. The CDR3 is 14 residues long. Looked up from germline, CDR1 is MNHEY and CDR2 is SMNVEV (reference sequence).

This clone was picked up a small number of times. This rearrangement joins TRBV12-3 or TRBV12-4 to TRBJ2-1; D is uncertain. V was clipped by 6 bases and J by 8 bases, with 14 bases between them. The CDR3 contains 13 residues. The CDR3 DNA reads TGTGCCAGCAGAGAGACCTGGGCCGATGAGCAGTTCTTC. Translated, it gives CASRETWADEQFF.

This chain uses TRBV28 with TRBJ2-7, with D perhaps TRBD1 or TRBD2 (6 bases each). Germline V gene sequence: CDR1 MDHEN, CDR2 SYDVKM. The V and J ends lost 6 bases and 5 bases respectively, with 11 bases between them. This CDR3 is 12 amino acids long. The CDR3 protein is CASSGGRNEQYF. CDR3 coding DNA: TGTGCCAGCAGCGGGGGCCGAAACGAGCAGTACTTC.

This clone was counted a few times. This chain joins TRBV7-2 and TRBJ2-5, with a tentative D call TRBD2 (5 bases). Trimming shortened V by 2 bases and J by 13 bases, and 17 bases separated the two germline ends. The CDR3 covers 13 residues. Germline CDR1 SGHTA, CDR2 FQGNSA. DNA for the CDR3: TGTGCCAGCAGCTTATCCCCTACTAGGGCCTGGTACTTC. Amino acids: CASSLSPTRAWYF.

The V call is TRBV25-1, the J call TRBJ2-7; D gene unclear. Between the trimmed V and J ends, which lost 7 bases and 4 bases, there was a span of 8 bases. CDR1 and CDR2 (germline): MGHDK, SYGVNS. The CDR3 contains 11 residues. The CDR3 coding sequence is TGTGCCAGCATTGGAAAGTACGAGCAGTACTTC. Translation gives CASIGKYEQYF.

The rearrangement links TRBV5-8 to TRBJ2-5; D remains unclear. With 0 bases removed from V and 0 bases from J, the gap between germline ends came to 9 bases. The CDR3 has 15 residues. Germline V CDR1 and CDR2: SGHTS, YDEGEE. The CDR3 bases are TGTGCCAGCAGCTTGGGTTACAGCAACCAAGAGACCCAGTACTTC. This encodes CASSLGYSNQETQYF.

The genes are TRBV6-5 and TRBJ1-2; D is unresolved. CDR3 length: 13 amino acids. Trimming removed 6 bases at V and 0 bases at J, with 8 bases between. In germline, CDR1 is MNHEY, CDR2 SVGAGI. CDR3 region: CASSRTTNYGYTF. The CDR3, as DNA: TGTGCCAGCAGCAGAACAACTAACTATGGCTACACCTTC.

The CDR3 nucleotides read TGCGCCAGCAGCCAAGTAATTGTAGTCAGTGAGCAGTTCTTC. Its translation is CASSQVIVVSEQFF. This chain joins TRBV4-1 and TRBJ2-1; no definite D call. Germline CDR1 and CDR2: MGHRA and YSYEKL. V was cut by 1 base and J by 9 bases, with 13 bases left in between. This CDR3 has 14 amino acids.

This clone was observed a few times. The J gene is TRBJ1-2, the V gene TRBV27, with 8 bases aligning to TRBD1. V lost 8 bases and J lost 3; bases outside the gene matches: 11. This CDR3 contains 15 residues. CDR1 and CDR2 from the germline V gene are MNHEY and SMNVEV (reference sequence). Here the CDR3 reads CASGDPGQGYYGYTF. Here the CDR3 DNA reads TGTGCCAGCGGGGACCCTGGACAGGGTTACTATGGCTACACCTTC.

This chain connects TRBV7-9 to TRBJ2-2; D gene unclear. Looked up from germline, CDR1 is SEHNR and CDR2 is FQNEAQ (reference sequence). V was trimmed by 8 bases and J by 6 bases, leaving 7 bases between them. CDR3 size: 11 residues. This CDR3 reads CASEGAGELFF. The CDR3 DNA sequence: TGTGCCAGCGAAGGTGCCGGGGAGCTGTTTTTT.

This clone was recorded only once. This chain links TRBV7-2 with TRBJ1-2; unclear D gene. CDR1 is SGHTA, CDR2 FQGNSA, per germline. This CDR3 contains 14 residues. Deletions cut 3 bases from V and 0 bases from J, with 8 bases between. The CDR3 DNA sequence: TGTGCCAGCAGCTTGACTGGTGCTAACTATGGCTACACCTTC. Protein sequence: CASSLTGANYGYTF.

The V and J genes are TRBV4-1 and TRBJ1-6, with a weak D call TRBD1 (5 bases). Germline lookup yields CDR1 MGHRA and CDR2 YSYEKL. V was clipped by 1 base and J by 6 bases, with 13 bases between them. CDR3 length equals 16 residues. The CDR3 DNA sequence: TGCGCCAGCAGCCAAGCAGGGCAGGGTCGTAATTCACCCCTCCACTTT. The encoded protein is CASSQAGQGRNSPLHF.

This clone is medium-sized (0.01 to 0.1%). In DNA form, the CDR3 reads TGTGCCAGCAGTGAAGCCAATCAGCCCCAGCATTTT. As protein: CASSEANQPQHF. This chain uses TRBV6-1 with TRBJ1-5, with D uncertain. Germline V gene lookup returns CDR1 MNHNS and CDR2 SASEGT. The CDR3 has 12 amino acids. V was cut by 0 bases and J by 3 bases, with 0 bases left in between.

This clone has just a few counts. This chain links TRBV9 with TRBJ2-3; TRBD2 agrees at 11 bases. There are 15 residues in the CDR3. The trim removed 2 bases at V and 6 bases at J, leaving 5 bases unmatched. Germline-derived CDR1 and CDR2 are SGDLS and YYNGEE. The CDR3 DNA is TGTGCCAGCAGCGTGGACTGGACTAGCGGGGATACGCAGTATTTT. This gives the protein CASSVDWTSGDTQYF. The entire variable domain, with the rest obtained from reference TRBV9 and TRBJ2-3, is as follows: DSGVTQTPKHLITATGQRVTLRCSPRSGDLSVYWYQQSLDQGLQFLIQYYNGEERAKGNILERFSAQQFPDLHSELNLSSLELGDSALYFCASSVDWTSGDTQYFGPGTRLTVL.

This clone was counted between two and nine times. V usage is TRBV27 and J usage is TRBJ2-2; D not resolved. This CDR3 region has 12 residues. The V gene's germline CDR1 is MNHEY and CDR2 SMNVEV (reference sequence). Trimming removed 5 bases from V and 2 bases from J, with 3 bases in between. As DNA, the CDR3 is TGTGCCAGCAGTGAAAACACCGGGGAGCTGTTTTTT. This gives the protein CASSENTGELFF.

The genes are TRBV30 and TRBJ1-3; D unresolved. The CDR3 loop spans 15 amino acids. The V and J ends lost 5 bases and 0 bases respectively, with 14 bases between them. Germline V lookup: CDR1 GTSNPN, CDR2 SVGIG (reference sequence). The CDR3 DNA reads TGTGCCTGGGGAACTGGGGAATTCTCTGGAAACACCATATATTTT. Its protein is CAWGTGEFSGNTIYF.

The V gene is TRBV2, the J gene TRBJ1-5; D possibly corresponds to TRBD1 (5 bases). Trimming shortened V by 4 bases and J by 5 bases, and 12 bases separated the two germline ends. This CDR3 region has 14 residues. CDR1 SNHLY and CDR2 FYNNEI come from the germline V gene. The CDR3 nucleotides are TGTGCCAGCAGTGCATGGGACGGTGATCAGCCCCAGCATTTT. This encodes CASSAWDGDQPQHF.

The chain uses TRBV5-5 and TRBJ2-2, with a weak D call TRBD1 (6 bases). V lost 3 bases and J lost 2, with 8 bases in between. The V gene's germline CDR1 is SGHKS and CDR2 YYEKEE (reference sequence). The CDR3 is 14 amino acids. The CDR3 loop reads CASSSGHNTGELFF. In DNA form, the CDR3 reads TGTGCCAGCAGCTCGGGACATAACACCGGGGAGCTGTTTTTT. Complete variable domain (other parts from reference TRBV5-5 and TRBJ2-2): DAGVTQSPTHLIKTRGQQVTLRCSPISGHKSVSWYQQVLGQGPQFIFQYYEKEERGRGNFPDRFSARQFPNYSSELNVNALLLGDSALYLCASSSGHNTGELFFGEGSRLTVL.

The chain combines TRBV2 with TRBJ2-6; 7 nucleotides match TRBD1. The J segment lost 2 bases and the V segment lost 6 bases, leaving 10 bases of the junction unmatched. The V gene's germline CDR1 is SNHLY and CDR2 FYNNEI. The CDR3 is made up of 17 amino acids. As DNA, the CDR3 is TGTGCCAGCAGGTCGGGCCAGGGGGTTCCTGGGGCCAACGTCCTGACTTTC. It encodes CASRSGQGVPGANVLTF.

This chain connects TRBV24-1 to TRBJ2-1; 11 nucleotides line up with TRBD2. Germline-derived CDR1 and CDR2 are KGHDR and SFDVKD. The CDR3 is 15 residues long. Unmatched junction bases numbered 1, after V lost 3 bases and J lost 4 bases. The CDR3 region is CATSDIAGGYNEQFF. CDR3 bases: TGTGCCACCAGTGATATAGCGGGAGGGTACAATGAGCAGTTCTTC.

The chain employs TRBV28 and TRBJ1-3; TRBD1 matches 7 bases. From germline, CDR1 is MDHEN and CDR2 SYDVKM. The CDR3 length is 16 residues. V lost 5 bases, J lost 2 bases, and 9 bases stayed unmatched. The CDR3 bases are TGTGCCAGCAGTCCCACAGGGGAGTATACTGGAAACACCATATATTTT. Protein product: CASSPTGEYTGNTIYF.

Concerning this clone itself: Other DNA sequences in the same sample also yield this CDR3. As DNA, the CDR3 is TGTGCCAGCAGCTTAGGGCTAGCGGGAGCAGATACGCAGTATTTT. Protein sequence: CASSLGLAGADTQYF. The J gene is TRBJ2-3, the V gene TRBV7-3; TRBD2 matches at 10 bases. V dropped 2 bases and J dropped 4; count of bases not matched to a gene: 3. This CDR3 comprises 15 residues. The germline gives CDR1 SGHTA, CDR2 FQGTGA.

J is TRBJ2-3 and V is TRBV19; D remains unclear. The CDR3 is 14 residues long. With 3 bases removed from V and 4 bases from J, the gap between germline ends came to 11 bases. Looked up from germline, CDR1 is LNHDA and CDR2 is SQIVND (reference sequence). The CDR3 region has the DNA TGTGCCAGTAGTATTAGCCAGGTGGCAGATACGCAGTATTTT. Translation: CASSISQVADTQYF. The variable domain in full, with the rest retrieved from reference TRBV19 and TRBJ2-3, is DGGITQSPKYLFRKEGQNVTLSCEQNLNHDAMYWYRQDPGQGLRLIYYSQIVNDFQKGDIAEGYSVSREKKESFPLTVTSAQKNPTAFYLCASSISQVADTQYFGPGTRLTVL.

This clone came up a few times. The CDR3 is CASSPPGTGLRNEQFF. The CDR3 bases are TGTGCCAGCTCACCGCCCGGGACAGGGTTGAGAAATGAGCAGTTCTTC. V and J are TRBV18 and TRBJ2-1; 9 positions match TRBD1. Germline V CDR1 and CDR2: KGHSH, LQKENI. The CDR3 covers 16 residues. The V segment lost 3 bases and the J segment 7 bases; nucleotides outside the gene matches: 10.